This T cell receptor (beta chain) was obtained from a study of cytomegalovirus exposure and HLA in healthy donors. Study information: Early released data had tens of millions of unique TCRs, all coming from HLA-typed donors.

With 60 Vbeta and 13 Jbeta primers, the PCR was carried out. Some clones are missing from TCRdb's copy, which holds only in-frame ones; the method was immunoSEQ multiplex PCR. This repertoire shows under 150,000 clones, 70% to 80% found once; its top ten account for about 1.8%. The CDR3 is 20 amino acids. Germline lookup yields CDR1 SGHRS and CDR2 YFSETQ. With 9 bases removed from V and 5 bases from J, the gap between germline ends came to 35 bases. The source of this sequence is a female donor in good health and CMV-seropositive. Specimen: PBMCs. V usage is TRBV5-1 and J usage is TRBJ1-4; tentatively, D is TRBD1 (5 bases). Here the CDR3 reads CATPGPAEPLPGGANEKLFF. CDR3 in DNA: TGCGCCACCCCAGGCCCAGCGGAGCCTCTCCCAGGAGGGGCAAATGAAAAACTGTTTTTT.